Below, 23 T cell receptor beta chains from the same sample are listed, as sequenced in a study of blood T cell repertoires in COVID-19 (dated by TCRdb to the early 2020s). Libraries were made using the immunoSEQ multiplex PCR assay. TCRdb took over this immuneACCESS table, retaining in-frame rearrangements with V and J assigned. Such tables are incomplete; in checked studies, under half of the missing clones stem from an unresolved V gene, and the remainder is unexplained. Within this sample are 43,000 or so clones, with 90% of them counted one time only. The top ten clonotypes cover more than 5.5% of the sample. The sample was peripheral blood. All receptors come from a human donor in a cohort sampled during active COVID-19.

This chain links TRBV18 with TRBJ1-3; no clear D gene. CDR3 length: 17 residues. Germline lookup yields CDR1 KGHSH and CDR2 LQKENI. Trimming removed 6 bases from V and 0 bases from J, with 18 bases in between. The CDR3 nucleotides read TGTGCCAGCTCCACGACACAAACCAAGAGCTCTGGAAACACCATATATTTT. This gives the protein CASSTTQTKSSGNTIYF.

V and J are TRBV6-6 and TRBJ1-2; 8 bases agree with TRBD1. The germline gives CDR1 MNHNY, CDR2 SVGAGI (reference sequence). J was trimmed by 2 bases and V by 5 bases; bases with no gene match: 1. The CDR3 runs to 13 residues. Written as DNA, the CDR3 is TGTGCCAGCAGTGGGGACAGGAACTATGGCTACACCTTC. It specifies CASSGDRNYGYTF.

The rearrangement links TRBV7-2 to TRBJ2-6; the D gene is possibly TRBD2 (5 bases). Germline CDR1 and CDR2: SGHTA and FQGNSA. V lost 5 bases to trimming and J lost 0 bases, with 11 bases between them. This CDR3 is built from 16 residues. The CDR3 protein is CASSRRANSGANVLTF. In DNA, the CDR3 is TGTGCCAGCAGCCGGCGGGCAAACTCTGGGGCCAACGTCCTGACTTTC.

The chain uses TRBV4-2 and TRBJ2-1; D not resolved. Trimming removed 0 bases from V and 6 bases from J, with 9 bases in between. Germline CDR1 reads LGHNA; CDR2 reads YNFKEQ. CDR3 length: 14 amino acids. The CDR3 DNA is TGTGCCAGCAGCCAAGATCGGTCGCGCAATGAGCAGTTCTTC. Protein sequence: CASSQDRSRNEQFF.

The rearrangement uses TRBV9 and TRBJ2-3, with D possibly TRBD2 on 6 matching bases. The CDR3 covers 15 residues. The V gene lost 0 bases and the J gene lost 3 bases, with 11 bases spanning the gap. Per germline, CDR1 SGDLS and CDR2 YYNGEE. CDR3 loop: CASSVAGAGTDTQYF. DNA of the CDR3: TGTGCCAGCAGCGTAGCTGGCGCGGGAACAGATACGCAGTATTTT.

V gene TRBV9 combines with J gene TRBJ2-2, with D perhaps TRBD1 (5 bases). The CDR3 is 14 amino acids. Trimming took off 3 bases at V and 5 bases at J, with 11 bases between the two ends. CDR1 and CDR2 (germline): SGDLS, YYNGEE. The CDR3 DNA reads TGTGCCAGCAGCGGGACACTTGGGACCGGGGAGCTGTTTTTT. This translates into CASSGTLGTGELFF.

This chain links TRBV7-3 with TRBJ2-3, with D perhaps TRBD2 (5 bases). Trimming took 0 bases from V and 4 from J, leaving 14 bases between them. This CDR3 is 16 amino acids long. Germline values: CDR1 SGHTA, CDR2 FQGTGA. CDR3 sequence: CASSLTAVGSADTQYF. The CDR3, as DNA: TGTGCCAGCAGCTTAACGGCAGTGGGTAGCGCAGATACGCAGTATTTT.

The V and J genes are TRBV7-2 and TRBJ2-1; 12 nucleotides agree with TRBD2. J lost 4 bases, V lost 4 bases, and 5 bases had no gene match. The CDR3 spans 16 residues. CDR1 is SGHTA, CDR2 FQGNSA, per germline. The CDR3 DNA reads TGTGCCAGCAGCTCCCGGACTAGCGGGGAGTACAATGAGCAGTTCTTC. Its translation is CASSSRTSGEYNEQFF.

The chain carries TRBV28 and TRBJ2-4, with 11 bases that match TRBD2. V lost 6 bases and J lost 8; bases outside the gene matches: 6. The germline V gene encodes CDR1 MDHEN and CDR2 SYDVKM. The CDR3 length is 14 residues. CDR3 amino acids: CASSPIAGGYIQYF. The CDR3, as DNA: TGTGCCAGCAGCCCGATAGCGGGAGGGTACATTCAGTACTTC.

This sequence joins TRBV19 and TRBJ2-3, with 7 bases fitting TRBD2. This CDR3 has 18 amino acids. The germline CDR1 and CDR2 sequences are LNHDA and SQIVND (reference sequence). V trimming: 6 bases; J trimming: 0 bases; junction bases outside the gene matches: 15. The CDR3 sequence: CASRAGELAPSSTDTQYF. DNA for the CDR3: TGTGCCAGTAGGGCCGGCGAACTAGCGCCTTCTAGCACAGATACGCAGTATTTT.

This clone was counted a few times. This sequence joins TRBV7-3 and TRBJ1-6, with TRBD1 identical over 7 bases. With V trimmed by 5 bases and J by 10 bases, 11 bases remained unmatched. Germline V CDR1 and CDR2: SGHTA, FQGTGA. The CDR3 loop spans 15 amino acids. CDR3 nucleotides: TGTGCCAGCAGCCAAGATACAGGGGCCTACTCACCCCTCCACTTT. This gives the protein CASSQDTGAYSPLHF. Full variable domain (remainder filled in from reference TRBV7-3 and TRBJ1-6): GAGVSQTPSNKVTEKGKYVELRCDPISGHTALYWYRQSLGQGPEFLIYFQGTGAADDSGLPNDRFFAVRPEGSVSTLKIQRTERGDSAVYLCASSQDTGAYSPLHFGNGTRLTVT.

The chain uses TRBV27 and TRBJ1-6; unclear D gene. Between the trimmed V and J ends, which lost 5 bases and 0 bases, there was a span of 11 bases. The germline CDR1 and CDR2 sequences are MNHEY and SMNVEV (reference sequence). CDR3 length: 16 residues. The CDR3 loop reads CASSLTRSSYNSPLHF. CDR3 DNA: TGTGCCAGCAGTCTTACAAGAAGCTCCTATAATTCACCCCTCCACTTT.

The chain recombines TRBV5-1 with TRBJ2-3; D perhaps matches TRBD1 (7 bases). This CDR3 has 16 residues. Trimming shortened V by 0 bases and J by 4 bases, and 15 bases separated the two germline ends. Per the germline V gene, CDR1 is SGHRS and CDR2 is YFSETQ. CDR3 region: CASSLASRGDSDTQYF. For the CDR3, the DNA is TGCGCCAGCAGCTTGGCTAGCAGGGGGGATTCAGATACGCAGTATTTT.

This chain links TRBV5-1 with TRBJ2-1; 15 nucleotides align to TRBD2. Germline trimming cut 9 bases from V and 10 bases from J; bases unmatched to any gene: 14. This CDR3 has 16 residues. Germline V gene data show CDR1 as SGHRS and CDR2 as YFSETQ. This CDR3 is CATPGLAGGPGREQFF. In DNA, the CDR3 is TGCGCCACCCCGGGACTAGCGGGGGGTCCGGGTCGGGAGCAGTTCTTC.

The V gene is TRBV6-5, the J gene TRBJ2-1, with D possibly matching TRBD2 (6 bases). The CDR3 loop spans 15 amino acids. V dropped 0 bases and J dropped 4 bases, with 10 bases sitting between them. Germline CDR1 MNHEY, CDR2 SVGAGI. CDR3 region: CASSYSEGTYNEQFF. The CDR3 DNA is TGTGCCAGCAGTTACTCGGAGGGGACTTACAATGAGCAGTTCTTC.

The rearrangement uses TRBV6-6 and TRBJ1-1; D is ambiguous. Trimming shortened V by 4 bases and J by 1 base, and 13 bases separated the two germline ends. In germline, CDR1 is MNHNY, CDR2 SVGAGI (reference sequence). CDR3 length: 15 residues. As DNA, the CDR3 is TGTGCCAGCAGTTCCGAAAAATCGGGGAACACTGAAGCTTTCTTT. This translates into CASSSEKSGNTEAFF.

The CDR3 DNA follows: TGTGCCAGCAGTTCCTTCCCGGGGGACGGCAATCAGCCCCAGCATTTT. It encodes CASSSFPGDGNQPQHF. The rearrangement joins TRBV6-5 to TRBJ1-5; D might be TRBD1 (5 bases). The CDR3 extends over 16 amino acids. Germline values: CDR1 MNHEY, CDR2 SVGAGI. The ends were cut back, 4 bases at V and 2 bases at J, with 15 bases in the middle.

The chain combines TRBV30 with TRBJ2-7, with 9 positions matching TRBD1. V lost 6 bases, J lost 2 bases, and 11 bases stayed unmatched. CDR1 and CDR2 (germline): GTSNPN, SVGIG (reference sequence). The CDR3 is 15 residues long. CDR3 coding DNA: TGTGCCTGTCCCTCGAGGACAGGGGCGACCTACGAGCAGTACTTC. Its protein is CACPSRTGATYEQYF.

The chain has TRBV6-2 or TRBV6-3 and TRBJ2-5; a possible D gene is TRBD1 (6 bases). V gave up 6 bases and J gave up 5 bases, with 10 bases separating them. CDR1 is MNHEY and CDR2 is SVGEGT in the germline V gene. The length of the CDR3 is 12 residues. CDR3 sequence: CASSAGEETQYF. The CDR3 bases are TGTGCCAGCAGCGCAGGGGAGGAGACCCAGTACTTC.

This chain joins TRBV5-4 and TRBJ2-1; weak D call: TRBD1 (6 bases). This CDR3 comprises 14 residues. Trimming stripped 4 bases from V and 2 bases from J, with 10 bases between. The germline V gene encodes CDR1 SGHNT and CDR2 YYREEE (reference sequence). The CDR3: CASSPTGPYNEQFF. Here the CDR3 DNA reads TGTGCCAGCAGCCCGACAGGCCCCTACAATGAGCAGTTCTTC.

For the CDR3, the DNA is TGTGCCATCAGTGAGTCGGGACAGAACGGAAAACTGTTTTTT. It codes for CAISESGQNGKLFF. The genes are TRBV10-3 and TRBJ1-4, with TRBD1 matching over 7 bases. Unmatched junction bases numbered 5, after V lost 0 bases and J lost 10 bases. The CDR3 is 14 amino acids. From germline, CDR1 is ENHRY and CDR2 SYGVKD.

This clone was seen more than once but under ten times. The chain couples TRBV4-3 to TRBJ2-3; 11 bases fit TRBD1. This CDR3 is built from 17 residues. Per germline, CDR1 LGHNA and CDR2 YSLEER. V dropped 4 bases and J dropped 0; count of bases not matched to a gene: 6. As DNA, the CDR3 is TGCGCCAGCAGCCGAGGACAGGGGGCGACTAGCACAGATACGCAGTATTTT. As protein: CASSRGQGATSTDTQYF.

This sequence joins TRBV9 and TRBJ1-1; tentatively, D is TRBD1 (6 bases). The CDR3 extends over 13 amino acids. The V end was cut by 4 bases, the J end by 7 bases, with 14 bases between. Germline loops: CDR1 SGDLS, CDR2 YYNGEE. Here the CDR3 DNA reads TGTGCCAGCAGCCCCGGGGGGGGCAATGAAGCTTTCTTT. It specifies CASSPGGGNEAFF.